Shown below are 31 T cell receptor beta chains from a single sample sequenced in a study of T cell repertoires in aging, cancer and after chemotherapy. The template was genomic DNA from peripheral blood, not RNA. Rearranged V-D-J TRB sequences were amplified with a mixed TRB-A/B primer pool. One entry per CDR3 protein, called by TCRdb with MiXCR from the multiplex PCR reads. The sample has several thousand distinct CDR3 sequences; 53% are singletons. Sample: blood. These receptors were taken from a human donor with a solid tumor.

This clonotype occurred a few times. The V call is TRBV7-2, the J call TRBJ2-1; TRBD2 aligns across 9 bases. CDR1 SGHTA and CDR2 FQGNSA come from the germline V gene. With V trimmed by 3 bases and J by 9 bases, 3 bases remained unmatched. This CDR3 spans 13 amino acids. The CDR3 region is CASSLILAGEQFF. The CDR3 region has the DNA TGTGCCAGCAGCTTGATACTAGCGGGTGAGCAGTTCTTC.

The V call is TRBV28, the J call TRBJ2-7, with TRBD2 matching 8 bases. This CDR3 region has 14 residues. J was trimmed by 4 bases and V by 6 bases; bases with no gene match: 8. CDR1 and CDR2 from the germline V gene are MDHEN and SYDVKM. The CDR3 here is CASREAGDRYEQYF. The CDR3 DNA is TGTGCCAGCAGAGAAGCGGGAGACAGGTACGAGCAGTACTTC.

The table lists this clonotype with a few counts. The CDR3 protein is CASSLVNEQYF. CDR3 DNA: TGTGCCAGCAGCTTGGTAAACGAGCAGTACTTC. The V and J genes are TRBV5-6 and TRBJ2-7; no definite D call. This CDR3 has 11 residues. The V end was cut by 0 bases, the J end by 5 bases, with 3 bases between. Germline CDR1 SGHDT, CDR2 YYEEEE.

The CDR3 sequence is CASSFYGTNSNQPQHF. In DNA, the CDR3 is TGTGCCAGTAGTTTTTACGGGACAAATAGCAATCAGCCCCAGCATTTT. The chain carries TRBV19 and TRBJ1-5, with D tentatively TRBD1 (6 bases). The CDR3 has 16 amino acids. The germline CDR1 and CDR2 sequences are LNHDA and SQIVND (reference sequence). Trimming cost V 5 bases and J 0 bases, with 14 bases left between them.

CDR3 DNA: TGTGCCAGCAGCTTAACACTAACCGACAATGAGCAGTTCTTC. Its protein is CASSLTLTDNEQFF. V is TRBV13 and J is TRBJ2-1; D not resolved. V lost 2 bases and J 5 bases, leaving 10 bases between the germline ends. Germline values: CDR1 PRHDT, CDR2 FYEKMQ (reference sequence). The CDR3 contains 14 residues.

This clonotype occurred once. The chain is built from TRBV13 and TRBJ2-2, with D maybe TRBD2 (5 bases). Germline V gene sequence: CDR1 PRHDT, CDR2 FYEKMQ (reference sequence). Trimming took off 5 bases at V and 12 bases at J, with 19 bases between the two ends. CDR3 length: 14 amino acids. Here the CDR3 reads CASSGPSLGYQLFF. The CDR3 DNA reads TGTGCCAGCAGCGGACCTAGCTTGGGTTACCAGCTGTTTTTT.

The V call is TRBV14, the J call TRBJ1-6; no firm D call. Germline V lookup: CDR1 SGHDN, CDR2 FVKESK. The CDR3 is made up of 13 amino acids. The germline V and J ends were trimmed by 5 bases and 2 bases, with 4 bases remaining between them. The CDR3 protein is CASSKAYNSPLHF. CDR3 nucleotides: TGTGCCAGCAGCAAGGCCTATAATTCACCCCTCCACTTT.

The chain has TRBV19 and TRBJ2-1; D is unclear. CDR1 is LNHDA and CDR2 is SQIVND in the germline V gene (reference sequence). V was shortened by 1 base and J by 2 bases, with 6 bases between the two germline ends. This CDR3 has 14 residues. In DNA, the CDR3 is TGTGCCAGTAGTATAGGTAGCCCCTACAATGAGCAGTTCTTC. It translates to CASSIGSPYNEQFF.

V is TRBV6-1 and J is TRBJ1-5; the D gene is possibly TRBD1 (5 bases). CDR3 length: 13 amino acids. Per germline, CDR1 MNHNS and CDR2 SASEGT. Trimming removed 7 bases at V and 4 bases at J, with 11 bases between. Here the CDR3 DNA reads TGTGCCAGCATGGAACGGGGGAATCAGCCCCAGCATTTT. This codes for CASMERGNQPQHF.

CDR3 nucleotides: TGCAGCGTCGTGGGACTATCCTACGAGCAGTACTTC. It is translated as CSVVGLSYEQYF. The rearrangement uses TRBV29-1 and TRBJ2-7, with TRBD2 matching over 7 bases. In germline, CDR1 is SQVTM, CDR2 ANQGSEA. The length of the CDR3 is 12 residues. J was trimmed by 1 base and V by 6 bases; bases with no gene match: 3.

CDR3: CSASPRDSTRFF. The CDR3 coding sequence is TGCAGTGCCAGCCCAAGGGACTCCACGAGATTCTTC. This rearrangement joins TRBV20-1 to TRBJ2-1; possible D gene TRBD2, 6 bases. V lost 6 bases to trimming and J lost 16 bases, with 22 bases between them. CDR1 and CDR2 (germline): DFQATT, SNEGSKA (reference sequence). This CDR3 is built from 12 residues.

This clonotype has a handful of counts. The rearrangement links TRBV7-9 to TRBJ2-3; D not resolved. CDR3 length: 14 amino acids. Germline lookup yields CDR1 SEHNR and CDR2 FQNEAQ (reference sequence). The V end was cut by 4 bases, the J end by 3 bases, with 11 bases between. CDR3 coding DNA: TGTGCCAGCAGCTCCCCGTATTCGACAGATACGCAGTATTTT. This gives the protein CASSSPYSTDTQYF.

This clonotype turned up a few times. The chain carries TRBV7-9 and TRBJ2-7; 8 positions match TRBD2. J lost 5 bases, V lost 3 bases, and 9 bases had no gene match. The germline CDR1 and CDR2 sequences are SEHNR and FQNEAQ (reference sequence). This CDR3 has 15 amino acids. This CDR3 reads CASSLGAGAWDEQYF. The CDR3 nucleotides read TGTGCCAGCAGCTTGGGAGCGGGAGCGTGGGACGAGCAGTACTTC.

This clonotype was observed a single time. At one end the junction does not follow the germline gene, possibly because of a read error. The chain couples TRBV10-3 to TRBJ1-5; 10 nucleotides match TRBD1. CDR3 length: 15 amino acids. Per germline, CDR1 ENHRY and CDR2 SYGVKD. This CDR3 reads CVISGGQGSNQPQHF. The CDR3 DNA reads as TGTGTCATCAGCGGGGGACAGGGGAGCAATCAGCCCCAGCATTTT.

J is TRBJ2-3 and V is TRBV7-2; D is ambiguous. The CDR3 is 11 amino acids. Trimming pared 2 bases from V and 3 bases from J, leaving 0 bases between. CDR1 and CDR2 (germline): SGHTA, FQGNSA. The CDR3 reads CASSLTDTQYF. In DNA form, the CDR3 reads TGTGCCAGCAGCTTAACAGATACGCAGTATTTT.

The chain recombines TRBV20-1 with TRBJ1-1; 8 bases are shared with TRBD1. The CDR3 covers 19 residues. Germline V gives CDR1 DFQATT, CDR2 SNEGSKA (reference sequence). The J segment lost 2 bases and the V segment lost 0 bases, leaving 17 bases of the junction unmatched. The CDR3: CSARDRVLGRQGANTEAFF. The CDR3 bases are TGCAGTGCTAGAGATCGAGTCTTAGGCAGGCAGGGGGCAAACACTGAAGCTTTCTTT.

This chain uses TRBV6-1 with TRBJ1-1, with D unclear. With 2 bases removed from V and 1 base from J, the gap between germline ends came to 11 bases. Looked up from germline, CDR1 is MNHNS and CDR2 is SASEGT. The CDR3 is 15 amino acids. Here the CDR3 DNA reads TGTGCCAGCAGTGAACCTGGGTGGGGGAACACTGAAGCTTTCTTT. It codes for CASSEPGWGNTEAFF.

The V call is TRBV7-2, the J call TRBJ1-2; 8 bases align to TRBD1. Unmatched junction bases numbered 9, after V lost 4 bases and J lost 8 bases. Germline V gene lookup returns CDR1 SGHTA and CDR2 FQGNSA. The CDR3 runs 14 residues. CDR3 nucleotide sequence: TGTGCCAGCAGCTCGACAGGGGTGGTACGGGGCTACACCTTC. Its protein is CASSSTGVVRGYTF.

The rearrangement links TRBV27 to TRBJ2-3; 13 bases agree with TRBD2. The length of the CDR3 is 17 residues. CDR1 is MNHEY and CDR2 is SMNVEV in the germline V gene (reference sequence). The V segment lost 6 bases and the J segment 4 bases; nucleotides outside the gene matches: 10. CDR3 sequence reads: CASSQRGLAGVADTQYF. Written as DNA, the CDR3 is TGTGCCAGCAGCCAAAGAGGACTAGCGGGAGTGGCAGATACGCAGTATTTT.

The chain combines TRBV7-9 with TRBJ1-2; D might be TRBD1 (5 bases). The germline CDR1 and CDR2 sequences are SEHNR and FQNEAQ (reference sequence). The CDR3 length is 15 residues. With 1 base removed from V and 4 bases from J, the gap between germline ends came to 13 bases. The CDR3 DNA is TGTGCCAGCAGCTTAGAGGCGGGGCCAGGCTATGGCTACACCTTC. Translation: CASSLEAGPGYGYTF.

Comments on this clonotype: Because the CDR3 is missing its conserved closing phenylalanine or tryptophan, this is likely a read error. The rearrangement joins TRBV20-1 to TRBJ2-1; TRBD2 might be the D (5 bases). The germline V gene has CDR1 DFQATT and CDR2 SNEGSKA (reference sequence). V lost 0 bases and J lost 10, with 10 bases in between. This CDR3 contains 12 residues. This chain's CDR3 is CSARDQRGEQFL. The CDR3 DNA sequence: TGCAGTGCTAGAGATCAGAGAGGGGAGCAGTTCCTC.

V is TRBV27 and J is TRBJ2-7; D remains unclear. Trimming cost V 3 bases and J 0 bases, with 9 bases left between them. Germline-derived CDR1 and CDR2 are MNHEY and SMNVEV (reference sequence). The length of the CDR3 is 14 residues. This CDR3 reads CASSFSGDSYEQYF. The CDR3 region has the DNA TGTGCCAGCAGTTTCTCAGGAGACTCCTACGAGCAGTACTTC.

This clonotype showed up just a few times. J is TRBJ1-4 and V is TRBV15; D gene uncertain. Trimming stripped 7 bases from V and 3 bases from J, with 9 bases between. Germline loops: CDR1 LNHNV, CDR2 YYDKDF (reference sequence). The CDR3 is 13 residues long. CDR3 in amino acids: CATIGRPNEKLFF. In nucleotides, the CDR3 is TGTGCCACCATCGGACGGCCTAATGAAAAACTGTTTTTT. Full variable domain (outside the CDR3, taken from reference TRBV15 and TRBJ1-4): DAMVIQNPRYQVTQFGKPVTLSCSQTLNHNVMYWYQQKSSQAPKLLFHYYDKDFNNEADTPDNFQSRRPNTSFCFLDIRSPGLGDTAMYLCATIGRPNEKLFFGSGTQLSVL.

The chain is built from TRBV6-1 and TRBJ2-7; D is undetermined. Germline CDR1 reads MNHNS; CDR2 reads SASEGT. Trimming stripped 3 bases from V and 3 bases from J, with 15 bases between. The CDR3 length is 15 residues. The CDR3 loop is CASSDSRAGNYEQYF. CDR3 bases: TGTGCCAGCAGTGACTCTCGTGCTGGAAACTACGAGCAGTACTTC.

A word on this clonotype: At one end the junction does not follow the germline gene, possibly because of a read error. The V and J genes are TRBV27 and TRBJ1-5, with TRBD1 matching 8 bases. Per the germline V gene, CDR1 is MNHEY and CDR2 is SMNVEV (reference sequence). The CDR3 runs 15 residues. CDR3 loop: CASSLGTGPDHPQHF. In DNA form, the CDR3 reads TGTGCCAGCAGTCTCGGGACAGGACCCGATCATCCCCAGCATTTT.

V and J are TRBV5-1 and TRBJ2-2; D is perhaps TRBD1 (6 bases). V lost 0 bases, J lost 1 base, and 10 bases lay in between. This CDR3 spans 16 amino acids. The V gene's germline CDR1 is SGHRS and CDR2 YFSETQ. The CDR3 DNA follows: TGCGCCAGCAGCTTGGTGGGGGCAGGGAACACCGGGGAGCTGTTTTTT. This gives the protein CASSLVGAGNTGELFF.

The chain has TRBV6-4 and TRBJ1-2; D is ambiguous. Looked up from germline, CDR1 is MRHNA and CDR2 is SNTAGT. This CDR3 region has 14 residues. Trimming left V 6 bases short and J 7 bases short, with 18 bases between. CDR3 in amino acids: CASREEGRTGGYTF. The CDR3 DNA reads as TGTGCCAGCAGAGAGGAAGGGAGGACGGGTGGCTACACCTTC.

In its sample, this clonotype was seen a few times. The J gene is TRBJ1-1, the V gene TRBV5-5; perhaps TRBD1 as D (5 bases). Germline lookup yields CDR1 SGHKS and CDR2 YYEKEE (reference sequence). The V end lost 4 bases, the J end lost 11 bases, and 15 bases lay between the germline ends. The CDR3 is 12 amino acids. The CDR3 region is CASSGAVVEAFF. The CDR3 region has the DNA TGTGCCAGCAGCGGGGCTGTGGTGGAGGCTTTCTTT. The full variable domain, its missing parts supplied by reference TRBV5-5 and TRBJ1-1, is DAGVTQSPTHLIKTRGQQVTLRCSPISGHKSVSWYQQVLGQGPQFIFQYYEKEERGRGNFPDRFSARQFPNYSSELNVNALLLGDSALYLCASSGAVVEAFFGQGTRLTVV.

V and J are TRBV20-1 and TRBJ2-2; perhaps TRBD1 as D (6 bases). V shed 2 bases and J shed 5 bases, with 12 bases lying between them. There are 14 residues in the CDR3. Per the germline V gene, CDR1 is DFQATT and CDR2 is SNEGSKA (reference sequence). For the CDR3, the DNA is TGCAGTGCTAGAATCGGGACATCTACCGGGGAGCTGTTTTTT. It is translated as CSARIGTSTGELFF.

This clonotype was observed a few times. This chain connects TRBV6-1 to TRBJ2-7; D uncertain. The V gene lost 7 bases and the J gene lost 1 base, with 8 bases spanning the gap. This CDR3 spans 12 amino acids. Germline V gene lookup returns CDR1 MNHNS and CDR2 SASEGT. CDR3 DNA sequence: TGTGCCAGCAAGGGTCCATCCTACGAGCAGTACTTC. Translating it yields CASKGPSYEQYF.

In its sample, this clonotype was seen a few times. V gene TRBV19 combines with J gene TRBJ2-6; tentative D call: TRBD1 (6 bases). The V end lost 7 bases, the J end lost 4 bases, and 11 bases lay between the germline ends. This CDR3 region has 14 residues. CDR1 is LNHDA and CDR2 is SQIVND in the germline V gene (reference sequence). The CDR3 DNA reads TGTGCCAGTAACACAGGGTTAGGGGCCAACGTCCTGACTTTC. The encoded protein is CASNTGLGANVLTF.